One and the same sample provided the 13 T cell receptor beta chains below, sequenced in a study of response to subunit inactivated influenza vaccine. Each CDR3 protein is one row after TCRdb ran MiXCR on the RT-PCR reads. The sample has roughly 650,000 distinct CDR3 sequences, less than 15% seen once. Specimen: PBMCs from blood, collected around two weeks before vaccination. The receptors stem from a man aged 45-65 years who received an inactivated influenza vaccine.

The chain recombines TRBV10-1 with TRBJ2-7, with D possibly being TRBD2 (6 bases). CDR3 length: 13 amino acids. V lost 4 bases and J lost 1, with 8 bases in between. Germline V lookup: CDR1 WNHNN, CDR2 SYGVQD (reference sequence). The CDR3 DNA follows: TGCGCCAGCAGTGCGGGGGATTCCTACGAGCAGTACTTC. Protein product: CASSAGDSYEQYF.

The rearrangement joins TRBV27 to TRBJ2-1; 10 nucleotides match TRBD2. V shed 7 bases and J 10 bases; nucleotides not matched to a gene: 13. The CDR3 is made up of 15 amino acids. Germline assignment: CDR1 MNHEY and CDR2 SMNVEV (reference sequence). The CDR3 reads CASIRASGSNGEQFF. In nucleotides, the CDR3 is TGTGCCAGCATCCGGGCTAGCGGGAGTAATGGCGAGCAGTTCTTC.

The table lists this clonotype with a few counts. The chain has TRBV28 and TRBJ1-1; unclear D gene. V was cut by 6 bases and J by 11 bases, with 16 bases left in between. From germline, CDR1 is MDHEN and CDR2 SYDVKM. This CDR3 is 12 amino acids long. CDR3 region: CASRSGPTEAFF. The DNA of the CDR3 is TGTGCCAGCAGATCGGGCCCTACGGAGGCTTTCTTT. Filled out from reference TRBV28 and TRBJ1-1, the complete variable domain reads DVKVTQSSRYLVKRTGEKVFLECVQDMDHENMFWYRQDPGLGLRLIYFSYDVKMKEKGDIPEGYSVSREKKERFSLILESASTNQTSMYLCASRSGPTEAFFGQGTRLTVV.

Note on this clonotype: This may stem from a read error, because a much larger clone lies one nucleotide away. The chain carries TRBV12-3 or TRBV12-4 and TRBJ2-2; 8 nucleotides match TRBD1. The junction had 3 bases not matched to a gene; V was cut back by 2 bases and J by 4 bases. This CDR3 is 15 amino acids long. CDR3 DNA sequence: TGTGCCAGCAGTTTACAGGGGGCGCGCACCGGGGAGCTGTTTTTT. It is translated as CASSLQGARTGELFF.

The chain recombines TRBV7-9 with TRBJ2-7, with D possibly matching TRBD1 (6 bases). Looked up from germline, CDR1 is SEHNR and CDR2 is FQNEAQ (reference sequence). The CDR3 contains 16 residues. Between the trimmed V and J ends, which lost 4 bases and 2 bases, there was a span of 18 bases. CDR3 protein: CASSSQPGHGPYEQYF. Written as DNA, the CDR3 is TGTGCCAGCAGCTCCCAGCCGGGACACGGACCCTACGAGCAGTACTTC.

The V gene is TRBV7-2, the J gene TRBJ1-6; D may be TRBD1 (6 bases). Trimming left V 3 bases short and J 0 bases short, with 9 bases between. This CDR3 spans 16 amino acids. CDR1 is SGHTA and CDR2 is FQGNSA in the germline V gene. CDR3: CASSFQGSSYNSPLHF. The CDR3 nucleotides are TGTGCCAGCAGCTTTCAGGGGAGCTCCTATAATTCACCCCTCCACTTT.

This clonotype was counted at least ten times. The J gene is TRBJ2-2, the V gene TRBV20-1; D is ambiguous. CDR1 is DFQATT, CDR2 SNEGSKA, per germline (reference sequence). Deletions cut 1 base from V and 5 bases from J, with 11 bases between. There are 14 residues in the CDR3. CDR3 loop: CSARGSLETGELFF. The CDR3 nucleotides read TGCAGTGCTAGAGGGAGCCTAGAAACCGGGGAGCTGTTTTTT.

In the case of this clonotype: A much larger clonotype is one base distant, so this may be a read error. The CDR3 DNA reads as TGCGCCAGCAGCGGGACAGGGGGCTCCTACAATGAGCAGTTCTTC. Translation gives CASSGTGGSYNEQFF. The chain has TRBV5-1 and TRBJ2-1, with TRBD1 identical over 11 bases. Germline CDR1 reads SGHRS; CDR2 reads YFSETQ. With 4 bases clipped from V and 0 bases from J, the junction kept 0 bases outside the gene matches. The CDR3 has 15 amino acids.

This clonotype was observed once. V gene TRBV10-3 combines with J gene TRBJ2-3, with 10 nucleotides matching TRBD1. The CDR3 length is 14 residues. V was pared by 6 bases and J by 3 bases, with 3 bases of the junction left unmatched. In germline, CDR1 is ENHRY, CDR2 SYGVKD. The CDR3 region is CAISGTGVTDTQYF. In nucleotides, the CDR3 is TGTGCCATCAGCGGGACAGGGGTGACAGATACGCAGTATTTT.

The chain is built from TRBV5-6 and TRBJ1-1, with 8 bases aligning to TRBD1. With 4 bases clipped from V and 10 bases from J, the junction kept 24 bases outside the gene matches. This CDR3 has 18 amino acids. Germline assignment: CDR1 SGHDT and CDR2 YYEEEE. CDR3 amino acids: CASSVTRTGGYRLKGAFF. CDR3 coding DNA: TGTGCCAGCAGCGTGACTAGAACAGGGGGTTATAGATTGAAGGGAGCTTTCTTT.

There are a few counts of this clonotype. The gene calls are TRBV20-1 and TRBJ2-2; D call uncertain. V lost 1 base, J lost 4 bases, and 13 bases lay in between. Germline loops: CDR1 DFQATT, CDR2 SNEGSKA (reference sequence). There are 15 residues in the CDR3. The CDR3 reads CSARVYPPTTGELFF. In DNA, the CDR3 is TGCAGTGCTAGAGTGTACCCACCTACCACCGGGGAGCTGTTTTTT.

The J gene is TRBJ2-5, the V gene TRBV10-3; TRBD2 is a possible D gene (6 bases). V gave up 0 bases and J gave up 0 bases, with 20 bases separating them. The CDR3 totals 19 residues. CDR1 is ENHRY and CDR2 is SYGVKD in the germline V gene. The DNA of the CDR3 is TGTGCCATCAGTGAGTCTGGTAGCGGTGGCCCCATGAACCAAGAGACCCAGTACTTC. This encodes CAISESGSGGPMNQETQYF.

This clonotype was counted many times. The chain couples TRBV12-3 or TRBV12-4 to TRBJ1-2, with D possibly being TRBD1 (5 bases). The V gene lost 0 bases and the J gene lost 8 bases, with 10 bases spanning the gap. The CDR3 runs 13 residues. The CDR3 DNA follows: TGTGCCAGCAGTTTAGCCGGGACCGCAGGCTACACCTTC. It codes for CASSLAGTAGYTF.